Detailed here is one T cell receptor (beta chain). No cognate antigen has been identified for it. Qualities for individual bases were not recorded, and no much larger clone is one base off. The data are from a study of breast tumors, draining lymph nodes, adjacent tissues (dated by TCRdb to the mid-2010s). Some background on the complete study: Breast cancer patients provided tumor, adjacent nontumor tissue and axillary lymph nodes, and the study compared the TCR beta repertoires across these three sources. In human breast cancer, the study set out to evaluate how tumor, surrounding tissue and draining lymph node repertoires relate to one another and whether T cells may move between these sites.

The germline V gene yields SGHRS for CDR1 and YFSETQ for CDR2. Relative to germline, V is missing 0 bases and J is missing 7 bases, with 1 base of the junction outside any gene match. The CDR3 goes from the cysteine to the phenylalanine over 14 residues. The only DNA kept is the CDR3, 42 bases in frame from the first base. What the research found in general, with its limitations: Tumors showed preferential V and J gene usage, and their T-cell repertoire diversity fell below that of lymph nodes yet above that of nontumor tissue. The data were judged consistent with most tumor T cells deriving from the lymph node and then expanding within tumor tissue. The conclusion that tumor T cells originate in lymph nodes was framed as consistent with a hypothesis rather than directly demonstrated. In luminal-like breast cancer, tumor and nontumor tissue repertoires resembled each other significantly more than in basal-like breast cancer.

These reads were obtained on an Illumina HiSeq 2000. TCR beta chain libraries were generated through multiplex PCR amplification. High-throughput sequencing was used to analyze the amplified TCR beta chain products. TCRdb handled the public reads itself, with Q25 trimming in fastp and clone calling in MiXCR, and kept productive beta chains. Rows matching on CDR3 protein sequence are summarized as one entry with the most common DNA and genes. Within this sample are approximately 60,000 distinct CDR3 sequences, with roughly 50% of them counted one time only. Roughly 19% of the sample lies in the top ten.

Recombination linked TRBV5-1 to TRBJ2-7, with TRBD2 identical over 13 junction bases. The receptor's source is a female donor with breast cancer. Some clones in this sample may be carry-over from other donors' samples. The sequenced sample was breast tumor tissue. At the DNA level, the sequence is TGCGCCAGCAGCTTGGGGGGACTAGCGGGAGAGCAGTACTTC. It specifies CASSLGGLAGEQYF.